This TCR beta chain derives from a study of spatial heterogeneity in lung cancer. Study summary: Beta-chain sequences were consistently detected more often than alpha-chain sequences. TCR and UMI combinations that were unique each appeared, on average, more than ten times in raw reads.

Carried by each TCR cDNA molecule was a unique molecular identifier. In TCRdb, the 5' RACE reads were re-called with MiXCR into one record per CDR3 protein. The sample shows some 11,000 distinct CDR3 sequences, approximately 4% of them seen only once. By sample share, this clonotype is medium-sized. Time point given: sample taken at primary tumor resection. Material for sequencing was whole RNA from tumor, nontumor lung or frozen PBMC, left unsorted. Some 72 TRACERx patients with early, untreated non-small cell lung cancer donated samples. Trimming took 5 bases from V and 7 from J; bases not matched to a gene: 11. The CDR3 has 17 residues. Germline-derived CDR1 and CDR2 are LGHNA and YNFKEQ.

The V gene is TRBV4-2, the J gene TRBJ2-1, with 13 bases aligning to TRBD2. The sample was normal lung tissue next to the tumor, taken at surgery. This receptor was taken from a male donor with early-stage non-small cell lung cancer. The CDR3 region is CASSSRTSGGIENEQFF. The CDR3 DNA sequence: TGTGCCAGCAGCTCGAGGACTAGCGGGGGTATAGAGAATGAGCAGTTCTTC.